The TCR beta chain described here comes from a study of blood T cell repertoires in COVID-19 (dated by TCRdb to the early 2020s). Turning to the overall study: Collaborator samples came from the United States, Italy and Spain and covered acute and convalescent phases of COVID-19. Subjects who had been exposed to COVID-19, were actively infected with it, or had recovered from it provided the deeply sampled blood TCRbeta repertoires that made up the dataset. Where available, HLA class I and class II types were taken from metadata supplied by the sample provider and were not determined by assay-based typing. The samples were drawn from the first 160 participants of the ongoing ImmuneRACE study and from more than 1,000 subjects provided by 6 global collaborators. The material from the prospective study consisted of cDNA or gDNA derived from T cells, B-cell-depleted T cells, or PBMCs. The repertoires were released in a freely available public database intended as a resource for research on the immune response to SARS-CoV-2. Nearly every sample came with metadata listing a de-identified subject ID, COVID-19 status, age in years and sex. What the study reported, not specific to this receptor: The quantity of clinical and demographic metadata differed by source and by participant and was supplied without curation.

In Seattle, one collaborating source enrolled patients while the infection was active and tracked those patients longitudinally over the course of disease. Each collaborating institution followed its own protocols to collect whole blood in K2EDTA tubes. For TCRbeta analysis, collaborators shipped samples as frozen whole blood, isolated PBMCs, or DNA extracted from either of those sample types. The immunoSEQ Assay, a bias-controlled multiplex PCR, was used to amplify TCRbeta CDR3 regions from genomic DNA. The published analysis was carried out like this. The number of nucleated cells in each sample was estimated by amplification of reference gene primers within the assay. To quantify the absolute abundance of each unique TCRbeta CDR3 rearrangement, sequence reads were collapsed and filtered. Productive Simpson clonality was computed per sample as the square root of Simpson's diversity index over productive rearrangements. The clones in this table, taken by TCRdb from immuneACCESS, are in-frame only. Not every clone is retained; where verified, under half of the shortfall comes from an unresolved V gene, and the cause of the rest is unknown. The D gene and trimming were derived from the DNA, and the V and J assignments and clone size from that table. The sample table holds hundreds of thousands of clones, of which 89% were seen once. More than 9.5% of the sample rests with the top ten.

A remark on this clone: Its antigen is not yet known. It has no much larger one-base neighbor in the sample; base qualities were not kept.

The CDR3 covers 19 residues, taking in both the cysteine and the phenylalanine. The only DNA kept is the CDR3, 57 bases in frame from the first base. Unmatched junction bases come to 16, with V trimmed by 4 bases and J by 4 bases. In the germline V gene, CDR1 corresponds to MNHEY and CDR2 to SVGEGT. Material for sequencing was peripheral blood. This TCR was recovered from a woman in her thirties with COVID-19, enrolled during active disease. The chain links TRBV6-2 or TRBV6-3 with TRBJ1-6, and 7 bases in between align with TRBD1. The nucleotides read TGTGCCAGCAGTTGGAAGACCGGGACAGAATTTTCTTATAATTCACCCCTCCACTTT. This sequence encodes CASSWKTGTEFSYNSPLHF.